The 10 T cell receptor beta chains below all came from one sample that was sequenced in a study of T cell responses to AZD1222 COVID-19 vaccine. The table came from immunoSEQ multiplex PCR; TCRdb's copy has only in-frame clones and leaves some out. The profile shows around 97,000 clones, roughly 89% of them singletons. The sample was peripheral blood, taken on day 0 of AZD1222 vaccination. Receptor source: an adult in good health.

J is TRBJ1-1 and V is TRBV28, with a weak D call TRBD1 (6 bases). Between the trimmed V and J ends, which lost 3 bases and 6 bases, there was a span of 17 bases. The CDR3 has 15 amino acids. The V gene's germline CDR1 is MDHEN and CDR2 SYDVKM. CDR3 coding DNA: TGTGCCAGCAGTTTTAACAGGGTCGGGGACTCTGAAGCTTTCTTT. It yields the protein CASSFNRVGDSEAFF.

The chain links TRBV6-5 to TRBJ2-1; 7 nucleotides align to TRBD2. From germline, CDR1 is MNHEY and CDR2 SVGAGI. The CDR3 contains 12 residues. Trimming cost V 7 bases and J 7 bases; bases outside gene matches: 4. Here the CDR3 reads CASIGRENEQFF. The CDR3 coding sequence is TGTGCCAGCATTGGGCGGGAGAATGAGCAGTTCTTC.

This clone came up once. V usage is TRBV3-1 (or the pseudogene TRBV3-2) and J usage is TRBJ2-7, with a tentative D call TRBD1 (5 bases). V was clipped by 3 bases and J by 2 bases, with 8 bases between them. The CDR3 consists of 13 residues. The germline gives CDR1 LGHDT, CDR2 YNNKEL (reference sequence). CDR3 amino acids: CASSQGQTYEQYF. The CDR3 nucleotides read TGTGCCAGCAGCCAGGGGCAGACCTACGAGCAGTACTTC.

The rearrangement joins TRBV28 to TRBJ2-3; 7 positions match TRBD2. This CDR3 spans 18 amino acids. The V and J ends lost 2 bases and 2 bases, in that order; junction bases with no gene match: 13. Germline assignment: CDR1 MDHEN and CDR2 SYDVKM. CDR3 sequence reads: CASSLPPPTSTYTDTQYF. The CDR3 DNA reads TGTGCCAGCAGTTTACCCCCTCCGACTAGCACTTACACAGATACGCAGTATTTT.

CDR3 coding DNA: TGTGCCACCAGTGGGGGGGACAGCTATGGCTACACCTTC. Translated, it gives CATSGGDSYGYTF. The rearrangement joins TRBV24-1 to TRBJ1-2; TRBD1 matches at 7 bases. Trimming removed 5 bases from V and 4 bases from J; junction bases left unmatched: 3. This CDR3 is built from 13 residues. Germline V gene lookup returns CDR1 KGHDR and CDR2 SFDVKD.

The rearrangement joins TRBV28 to TRBJ1-1; weak D call: TRBD1 (6 bases). Germline CDR1 and CDR2: MDHEN and SYDVKM. The CDR3 has 18 residues. V gave up 3 bases and J gave up 0 bases, with 20 bases separating them. The DNA for the CDR3 is TGTGCCAGCAGTTTGTTACAACTTGGGGGACAAATGAACACTGAAGCTTTCTTT. This codes for CASSLLQLGGQMNTEAFF. Complete variable domain (other parts from reference TRBV28 and TRBJ1-1): DVKVTQSSRYLVKRTGEKVFLECVQDMDHENMFWYRQDPGLGLRLIYFSYDVKMKEKGDIPEGYSVSREKKERFSLILESASTNQTSMYLCASSLLQLGGQMNTEAFFGQGTRLTVV.

The CDR3 DNA reads as TGCGCCAGCAGCTTGGCCGCAGGGGCCGGAGGAAACACCATATATTTT. This sequence encodes CASSLAAGAGGNTIYF. The rearrangement links TRBV5-1 to TRBJ1-3; D is perhaps TRBD1 (6 bases). The CDR3 loop spans 16 amino acids. The V end lost 0 bases, the J end lost 4 bases, and 14 bases lay between the germline ends. The V gene's germline CDR1 is SGHRS and CDR2 YFSETQ. The full variable domain, in which reference TRBV5-1 and TRBJ1-3 provide the parts outside the CDR3, is KAGVTQTPRYLIKTRGQQVTLSCSPISGHRSVSWYQQTPGQGLQFLFEYFSETQRNKGNFPGRFSGRQFSNSRSEMNVSTLELGDSALYLCASSLAAGAGGNTIYFGEGSWLTVV.

The V gene is TRBV5-1, the J gene TRBJ2-5, with D perhaps TRBD1 (6 bases). The CDR3 sequence is 15 residues long. V gave up 4 bases and J gave up 4 bases, with 17 bases separating them. Germline V lookup: CDR1 SGHRS, CDR2 YFSETQ. Written as DNA, the CDR3 is TGCGCCAGCAGCCCCCCCGGGACACCCGGAGAGACCCAGTACTTC. This gives the protein CASSPPGTPGETQYF.

The V call is TRBV25-1, the J call TRBJ2-1; D gene unclear. CDR3 length: 14 amino acids. V lost 6 bases to trimming and J lost 0 bases, with 9 bases between them. The V gene's germline CDR1 is MGHDK and CDR2 SYGVNS. CDR3 in amino acids: CASSLWSSYNEQFF. CDR3 coding DNA: TGTGCCAGCAGCCTATGGAGCTCCTACAATGAGCAGTTCTTC.

The V and J genes are TRBV28 and TRBJ1-2; no firm D call. The V gene's germline CDR1 is MDHEN and CDR2 SYDVKM. The CDR3 is 14 residues long. Trimming removed 2 bases at V and 7 bases at J, with 14 bases between. CDR3: CASSLGRPSSGYTF. As DNA, the CDR3 is TGTGCCAGCAGTTTAGGAAGACCGTCGTCTGGCTACACCTTC.